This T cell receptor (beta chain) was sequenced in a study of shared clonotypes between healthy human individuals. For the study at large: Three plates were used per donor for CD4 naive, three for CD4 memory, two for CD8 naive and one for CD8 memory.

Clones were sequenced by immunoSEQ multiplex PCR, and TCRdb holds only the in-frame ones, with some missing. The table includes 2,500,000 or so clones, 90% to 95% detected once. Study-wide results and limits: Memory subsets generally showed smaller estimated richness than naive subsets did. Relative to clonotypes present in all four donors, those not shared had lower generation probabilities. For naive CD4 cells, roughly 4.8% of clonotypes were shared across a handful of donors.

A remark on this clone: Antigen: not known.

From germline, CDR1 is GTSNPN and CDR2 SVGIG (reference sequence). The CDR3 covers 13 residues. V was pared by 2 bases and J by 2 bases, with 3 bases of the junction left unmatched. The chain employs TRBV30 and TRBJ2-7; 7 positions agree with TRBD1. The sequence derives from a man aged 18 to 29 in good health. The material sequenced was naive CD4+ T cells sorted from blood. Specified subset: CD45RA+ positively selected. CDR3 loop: CAWSQGQPYEQYF. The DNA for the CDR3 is TGTGCCTGGAGTCAGGGACAGCCCTACGAGCAGTACTTC.